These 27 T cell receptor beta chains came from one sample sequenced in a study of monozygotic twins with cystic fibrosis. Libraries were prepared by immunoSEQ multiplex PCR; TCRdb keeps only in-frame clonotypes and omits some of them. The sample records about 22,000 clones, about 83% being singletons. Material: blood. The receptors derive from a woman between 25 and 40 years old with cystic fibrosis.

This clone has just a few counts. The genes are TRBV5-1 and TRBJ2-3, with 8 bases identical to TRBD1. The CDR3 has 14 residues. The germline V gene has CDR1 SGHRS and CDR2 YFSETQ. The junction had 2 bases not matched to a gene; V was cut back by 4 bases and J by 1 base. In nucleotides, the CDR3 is TGCGCCAGCAGCCAGGACAGGGGCACAGATACGCAGTATTTT. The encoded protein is CASSQDRGTDTQYF.

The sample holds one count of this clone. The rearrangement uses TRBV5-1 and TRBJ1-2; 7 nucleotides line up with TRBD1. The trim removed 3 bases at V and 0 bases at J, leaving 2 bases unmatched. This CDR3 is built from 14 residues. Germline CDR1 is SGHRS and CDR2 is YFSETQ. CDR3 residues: CASSYGTANYGYTF. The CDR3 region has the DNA TGCGCCAGCAGCTACGGGACAGCTAACTATGGCTACACCTTC.

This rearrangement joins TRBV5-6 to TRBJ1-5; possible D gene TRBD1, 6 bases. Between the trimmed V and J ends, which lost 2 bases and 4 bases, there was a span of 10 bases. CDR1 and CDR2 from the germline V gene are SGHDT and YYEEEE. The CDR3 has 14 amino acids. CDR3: CASSLGTPNQPQHF. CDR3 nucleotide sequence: TGTGCCAGCAGCTTAGGGACACCGAATCAGCCCCAGCATTTT.

The CDR3 DNA follows: TGTGCCTGGAGACGACAGGGGCGCCCTGAAGCTTTCTTT. Translation: CAWRRQGRPEAFF. The rearrangement joins TRBV30 to TRBJ1-1; 8 positions match TRBD1. V was clipped by 3 bases and J by 6 bases; unmatched bases: 6. Germline CDR1 GTSNPN, CDR2 SVGIG (reference sequence). The CDR3 consists of 13 residues.

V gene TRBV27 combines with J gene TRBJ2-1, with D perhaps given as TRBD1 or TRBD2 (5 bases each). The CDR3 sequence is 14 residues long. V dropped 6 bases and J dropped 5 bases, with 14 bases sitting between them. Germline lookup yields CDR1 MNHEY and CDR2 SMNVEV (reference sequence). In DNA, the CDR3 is TGTGCCAGCAGCACTTTACTAGGGGACAATGAGCAGTTCTTC. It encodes CASSTLLGDNEQFF.

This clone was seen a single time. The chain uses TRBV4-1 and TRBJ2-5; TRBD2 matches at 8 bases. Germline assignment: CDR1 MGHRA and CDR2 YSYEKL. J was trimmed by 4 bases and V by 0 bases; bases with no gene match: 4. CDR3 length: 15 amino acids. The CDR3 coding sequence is TGCGCCAGCAGCCAAGACGGGACTAGGTTAGAGACCCAGTACTTC. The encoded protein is CASSQDGTRLETQYF.

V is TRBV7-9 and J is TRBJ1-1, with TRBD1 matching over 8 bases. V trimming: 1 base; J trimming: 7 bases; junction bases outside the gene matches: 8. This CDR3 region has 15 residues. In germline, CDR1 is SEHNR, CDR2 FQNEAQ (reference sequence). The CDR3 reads CASSLEGGTGSEAFF. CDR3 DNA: TGTGCCAGCAGCTTAGAGGGAGGGACAGGTAGTGAAGCTTTCTTT.

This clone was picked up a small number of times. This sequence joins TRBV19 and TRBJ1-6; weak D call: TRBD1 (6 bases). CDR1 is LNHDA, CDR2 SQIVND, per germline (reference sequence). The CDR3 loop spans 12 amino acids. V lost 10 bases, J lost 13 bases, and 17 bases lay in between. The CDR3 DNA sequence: TGTGCCATTGACGACAGGCAAGATCCCCTCCACTTT. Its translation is CAIDDRQDPLHF.

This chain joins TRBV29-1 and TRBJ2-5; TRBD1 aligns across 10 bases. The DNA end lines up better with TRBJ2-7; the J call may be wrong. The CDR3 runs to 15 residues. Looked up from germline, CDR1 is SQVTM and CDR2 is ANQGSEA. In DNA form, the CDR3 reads TGCAGCGTCTCGAGACAGGGGGCCTCCTTCCCCGAGCAGTACTTC. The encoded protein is CSVSRQGASFPEQYF.

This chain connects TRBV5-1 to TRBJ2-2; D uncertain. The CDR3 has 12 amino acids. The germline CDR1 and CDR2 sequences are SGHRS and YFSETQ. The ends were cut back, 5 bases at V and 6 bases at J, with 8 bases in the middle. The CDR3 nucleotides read TGCGCCAGCAGTTGGGGATCCGGGGAGCTGTTTTTT. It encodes CASSWGSGELFF.

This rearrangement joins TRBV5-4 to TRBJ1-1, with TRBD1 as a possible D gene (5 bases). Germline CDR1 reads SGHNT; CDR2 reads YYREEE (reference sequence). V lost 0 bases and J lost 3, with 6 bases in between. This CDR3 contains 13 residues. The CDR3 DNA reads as TGTGCCAGCAGCTTGGTCAGGGACACTGAAGCTTTCTTT. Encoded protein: CASSLVRDTEAFF.

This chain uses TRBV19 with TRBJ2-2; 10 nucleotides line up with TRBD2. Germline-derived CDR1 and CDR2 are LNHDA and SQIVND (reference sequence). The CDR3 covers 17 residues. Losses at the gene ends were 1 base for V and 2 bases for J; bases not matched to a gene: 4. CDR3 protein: CASSIGERGGNTGELFF. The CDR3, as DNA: TGTGCCAGTAGTATAGGCGAGCGGGGGGGAAACACCGGGGAGCTGTTTTTT.

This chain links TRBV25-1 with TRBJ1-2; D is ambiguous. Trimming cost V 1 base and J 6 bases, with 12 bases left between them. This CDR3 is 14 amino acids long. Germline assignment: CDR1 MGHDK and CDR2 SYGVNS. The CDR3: CASSESTVIHGYTF. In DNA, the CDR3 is TGTGCCAGCAGTGAATCGACGGTGATCCATGGCTACACCTTC.

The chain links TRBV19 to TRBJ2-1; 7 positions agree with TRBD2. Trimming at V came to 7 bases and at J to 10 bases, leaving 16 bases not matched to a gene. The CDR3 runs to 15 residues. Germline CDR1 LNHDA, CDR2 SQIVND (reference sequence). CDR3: CASTEQRGISIEQFF. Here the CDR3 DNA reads TGTGCCAGTACCGAGCAGCGGGGAATCTCGATCGAGCAGTTCTTC.

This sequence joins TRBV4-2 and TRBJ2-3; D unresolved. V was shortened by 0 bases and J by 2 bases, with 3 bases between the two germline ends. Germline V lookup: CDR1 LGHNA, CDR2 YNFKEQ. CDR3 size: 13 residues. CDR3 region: CASSQDYTDTQYF. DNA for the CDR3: TGTGCCAGCAGCCAAGACTACACAGATACGCAGTATTTT.

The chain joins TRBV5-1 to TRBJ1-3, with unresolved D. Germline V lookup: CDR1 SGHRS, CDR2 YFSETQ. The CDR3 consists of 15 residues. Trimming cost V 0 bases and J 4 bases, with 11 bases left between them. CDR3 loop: CASSLGVSPGNTIYF. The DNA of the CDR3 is TGCGCCAGCAGCTTGGGGGTCTCCCCAGGAAACACCATATATTTT.

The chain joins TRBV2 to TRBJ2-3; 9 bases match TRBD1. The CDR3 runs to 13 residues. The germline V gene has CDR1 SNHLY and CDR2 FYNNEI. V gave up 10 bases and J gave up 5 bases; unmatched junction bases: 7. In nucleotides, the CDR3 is TGTGCCACCCCACAGGGGGCGGGAGATACGCAGTATTTT. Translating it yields CATPQGAGDTQYF.

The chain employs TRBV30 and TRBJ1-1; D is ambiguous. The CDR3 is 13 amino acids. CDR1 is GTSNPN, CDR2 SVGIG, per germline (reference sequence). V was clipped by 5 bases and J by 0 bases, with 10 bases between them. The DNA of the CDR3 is TGTGCCTGGGGTCGGGCCTTGAACACTGAAGCTTTCTTT. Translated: CAWGRALNTEAFF.

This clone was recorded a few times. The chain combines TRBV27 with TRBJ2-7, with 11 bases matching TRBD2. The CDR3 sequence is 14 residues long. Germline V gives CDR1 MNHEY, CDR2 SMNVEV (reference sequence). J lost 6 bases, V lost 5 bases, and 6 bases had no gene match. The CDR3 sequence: CASSVAGGPREQYF. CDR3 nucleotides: TGTGCCAGCAGTGTAGCGGGGGGGCCTCGCGAGCAGTACTTC.

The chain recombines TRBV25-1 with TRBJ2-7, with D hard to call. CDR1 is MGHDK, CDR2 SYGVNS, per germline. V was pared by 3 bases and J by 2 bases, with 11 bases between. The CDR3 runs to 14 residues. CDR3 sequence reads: CASSDQVTPYEQYF. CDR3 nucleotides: TGTGCCAGCAGTGACCAGGTAACACCCTACGAGCAGTACTTC.

The CDR3 is CASSEWGQSYEQYF. The DNA for the CDR3 is TGTGCCAGCAGTGAATGGGGGCAATCCTACGAGCAGTACTTC. This chain links TRBV6-1 with TRBJ2-7; perhaps TRBD1 as D (6 bases). The CDR3 covers 14 residues. Trimming took off 2 bases at V and 1 base at J, with 9 bases between the two ends. Germline V gene data show CDR1 as MNHNS and CDR2 as SASEGT.

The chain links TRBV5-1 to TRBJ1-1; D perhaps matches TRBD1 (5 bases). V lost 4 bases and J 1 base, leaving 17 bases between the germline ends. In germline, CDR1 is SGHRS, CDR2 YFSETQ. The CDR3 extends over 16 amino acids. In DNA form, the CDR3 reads TGCGCCAGCAGCCCTTGGGACGGGCCAGAGAACACTGAAGCTTTCTTT. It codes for CASSPWDGPENTEAFF.

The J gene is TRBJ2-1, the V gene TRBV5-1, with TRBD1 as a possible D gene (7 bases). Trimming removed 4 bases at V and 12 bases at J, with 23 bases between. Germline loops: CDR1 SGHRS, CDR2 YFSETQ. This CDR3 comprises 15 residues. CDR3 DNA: TGCGCCAGCAGCGGAGGGGGACAGAATGAGTTGGGGCAGTTCTTC. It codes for CASSGGGQNELGQFF.

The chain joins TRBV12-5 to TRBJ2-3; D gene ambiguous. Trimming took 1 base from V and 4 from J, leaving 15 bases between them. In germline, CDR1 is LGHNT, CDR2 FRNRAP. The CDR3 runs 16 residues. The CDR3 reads CASGLGPGGVPDTQYF. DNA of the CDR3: TGTGCTAGTGGTTTGGGGCCTGGTGGGGTGCCAGATACGCAGTATTTT.

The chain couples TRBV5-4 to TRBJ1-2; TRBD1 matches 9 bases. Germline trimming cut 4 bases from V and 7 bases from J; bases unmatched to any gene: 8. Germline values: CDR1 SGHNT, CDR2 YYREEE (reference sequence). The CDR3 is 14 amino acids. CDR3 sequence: CASSRTGEPGGYTF. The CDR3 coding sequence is TGTGCCAGCAGCCGGACAGGGGAACCTGGTGGCTACACCTTC.

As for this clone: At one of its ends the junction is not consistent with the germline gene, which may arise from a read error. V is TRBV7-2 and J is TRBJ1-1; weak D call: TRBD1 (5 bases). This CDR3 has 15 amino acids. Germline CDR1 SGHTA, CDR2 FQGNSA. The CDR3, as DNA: TGTGCCAGCAGCCCCCGGGGGGGGAGGAACGCTGAAGCTTTCTTT. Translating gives CASSPRGGRNAEAFF. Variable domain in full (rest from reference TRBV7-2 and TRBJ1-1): GAGVSQSPSNKVTEKGKDVELRCDPISGHTALYWYRQSLGQGLEFLIYFQGNSAPDKSGLPSDRFSAERTGGSVSTLTIQRTQQEDSAVYLCASSPRGGRNAEAFFGQGTRLTVV.

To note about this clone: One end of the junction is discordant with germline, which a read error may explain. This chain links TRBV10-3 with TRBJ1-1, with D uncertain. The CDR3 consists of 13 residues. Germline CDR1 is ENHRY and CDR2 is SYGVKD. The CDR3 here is CTMLGIRSTEAFF. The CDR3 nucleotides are TGTACCATGCTGGGAATAAGGTCCACTGAAGCTTTCTTT.